This T cell receptor (beta chain) is from a study of shared clonotypes between healthy human individuals. CD8 cells regarded as naive lacked CD45RO, were positively chosen for CCR7, and omitted terminally differentiated effector memory CD45RA+ cells. Trimming shortened V by 8 bases and J by 9 bases, and 24 bases separated the two germline ends. Per the germline V gene, CDR1 is MDHEN and CDR2 is SYDVKM. The CDR3 covers 15 residues. The repertoire was sequenced with immunoSEQ multiplex PCR; TCRdb's copy has only in-frame clones and lacks some. The sample records about 820,000 clones, approximately 92% being singletons.

The source material was naive CD8+ T cells sorted from blood. V is TRBV28 and J is TRBJ2-3, with a tentative D call TRBD1 (6 bases). The sequence derives from a man aged 30 to 39 in good health. DNA for the CDR3: TGTGCCAGCCGAGAGGCGGGTTTCAACACAGGGACGCAGTATTTT. Translated: CASREAGFNTGTQYF.